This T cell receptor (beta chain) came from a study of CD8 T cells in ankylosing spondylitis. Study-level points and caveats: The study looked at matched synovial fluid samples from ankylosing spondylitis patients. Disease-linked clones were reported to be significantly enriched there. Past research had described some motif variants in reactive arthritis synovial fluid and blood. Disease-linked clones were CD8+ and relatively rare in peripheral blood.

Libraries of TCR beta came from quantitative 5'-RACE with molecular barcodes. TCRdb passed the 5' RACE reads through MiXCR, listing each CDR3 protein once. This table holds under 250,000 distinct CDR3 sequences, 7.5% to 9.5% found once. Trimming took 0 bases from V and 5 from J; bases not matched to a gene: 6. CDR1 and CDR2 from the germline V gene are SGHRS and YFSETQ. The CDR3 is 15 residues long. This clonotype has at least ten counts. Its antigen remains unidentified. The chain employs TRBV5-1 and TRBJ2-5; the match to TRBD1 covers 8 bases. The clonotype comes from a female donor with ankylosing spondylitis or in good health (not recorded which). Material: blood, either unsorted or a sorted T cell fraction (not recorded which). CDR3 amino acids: CASSLVRGRRETQYF. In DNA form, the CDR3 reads TGCGCCAGCAGCTTGGTCAGGGGGCGCAGGGAGACCCAGTACTTC.